This is a list of T cell receptor beta chains from one sample in a study of blood T cell repertoires in COVID-19. The protocol was immunoSEQ multiplex PCR, while the TCRdb copy is restricted to in-frame clones and leaves out a portion. This table has 300,000 or so clones, just over 90% appearing once. Sequencing was performed on peripheral blood. Receptors originate from a woman between 25 and 40 years old with COVID-19, enrolled during active disease. The conserved cysteine and the conserved F or W are not part of the CDR3 here.

v_call cdr3_aa
TRBV6-2/TRBV6-3 ASSYSSGHATNYEQY
TRBV19 ASTEARDQAQH
TRBV11-3 ASSRRQGKGGELF
TRBV12-5 ASGLADTEAF
TRBV14 ASARDRGLGEQF
TRBV24-1 ATSATGEQPQH
TRBV10-3 AISESTKDSGTEAF
TRBV30 AWSNDRGGNTIY
TRBV5-4 ASSKDRGVYGYT
TRBV5-8 ASSSIGTGGQETQY
TRBV18 ASSPPDQPQH
TRBV2 ASQAGLGREAF
TRBV19 ASSTRQGSNQPQH
TRBV14 ASSHHSGSYEQY
TRBV6-6 ASSYSGGSYEQY
TRBV11-3 ASSLEVSRRRSSPLH
TRBV11-3 ASTRDNGYT
TRBV21-1 ASSKGESLGYGYT
TRBV15 ATRFGENTGELF
TRBV5-6 ASSLVPGAGTDTQY
TRBV27 ASSLRDRNTGELF
TRBV3-1/TRBV3-2 ASSQDGLPIEQY
TRBV7-8 ASSLEAGAADTQY
TRBV6-1 ASSEGQGPYNEQF
TRBV27 ASSLLSGVKETQY
TRBV3-1/TRBV3-2 ASSQTGKGGNQPQH
TRBV5-8 ASSLPGGETQY
TRBV30 AWSGLAMSDEQF
TRBV12-3/TRBV12-4 ASSFVQGTEAF
TRBV30 AWSGGDRGLTEAF
TRBV30 AWSVGQGDGYT
TRBV28 ASSRDRGSLNEKLF
TRBV7-9 ASSLDIGEQY
TRBV2 ASSEVRENQPQH
TRBV30 AWRQGAVEAF
TRBV7-3 ASSPAAGVSTGELF
TRBV25-1 ASSDNDRGGEKLF